The table lists the clone carrying this T cell receptor beta chain with a few counts. Germline V gene data show CDR1 as SGDLS and CDR2 as YYNGEE. The CDR3 is made up of 15 amino acids. J was trimmed by 7 bases and V by 4 bases; bases with no gene match: 11. The investigators reverse transcribed all of the isolated RNA, so they sequenced expressed TCRB transcripts. TCRdb keeps only in-frame clones here, not all; method: immunoSEQ multiplex PCR. The table records more than 300,000 clones, about 15% of them present only once. The sample comes from a study of beta chain features in type 1 diabetes. J is TRBJ1-2 and V is TRBV9, with 9 bases matching TRBD1. Source material: naive CD4+ T cells from blood. This receptor was identified in a woman aged 18-29 years in good health. CDR3 amino acids: CASSPFRDRDSGYTF. For the CDR3, the DNA is TGTGCCAGCAGCCCTTTCCGGGACAGGGATTCTGGCTACACCTTC.